This TCR beta chain was sequenced for a study of cytomegalovirus exposure and HLA in healthy donors. Data came from immunoSEQ multiplex PCR; TCRdb stores just in-frame clones and leaves some out. This sample has 150,000 to 200,000 clones, with about nine tenths found just once. Study results and limitations: It was found in a later analysis that first-cohort TCR clusters tended to co-occur in the 90 to 150 validation repertoires. The classifier reportedly diagnosed cytomegalovirus status with high specificity and sensitivity.

The CDR3 totals 14 residues. The V end was cut by 7 bases, the J end by 0 bases, with 10 bases between. CDR1 is LNHDA and CDR2 is SQIVND in the germline V gene (reference sequence). The donors were in the roughly 120-subject validation cohort, distinct from the roughly 700-subject first cohort. This clone was seen a single time. Its antigen is undetermined. Sequencing input: PBMCs. This chain links TRBV19 with TRBJ2-1; a possible D gene is TRBD1 (5 bases). The sequence was obtained from a man aged 18 to 29 in good health and CMV-seropositive. The CDR3 DNA reads TGTGCCAGTACCCAGGGATTCTCCTACAATGAGCAGTTCTTC. The encoded protein is CASTQGFSYNEQFF.